This TCR beta chain was sequenced for a study of blood T cell repertoires in COVID-19. At the level of the study: Material from acute and convalescent COVID-19 was sourced from the United States, Italy and Spain. PBMCs, B-cell-depleted T cells, or T cells were the source of the cDNA or gDNA that made up the material.

With 1 base removed from V and 5 bases from J, the gap between germline ends came to 9 bases. The CDR3 sequence is 14 residues long. Germline V gene sequence: CDR1 MNHNS, CDR2 SASEGT. Original handling: Scientists estimated how many nucleated cells there were by amplifying reference gene primers. Assay: immunoSEQ multiplex PCR; the TCRdb copy retains only in-frame clones and omits some. The V and J calls and clone size are taken from that table; D and trimming were inferred from the DNA. The sample lists 35,000 to 50,000 clones; approximately 81% were seen once. The chain joins TRBV6-1 to TRBJ1-5; unclear D gene. The TCR was taken from a man in his 60s in a cohort sampled during active COVID-19. Sequencing was done on a sample of peripheral blood. CDR3 sequence: CASSEGGLDQPQHF. The CDR3 bases are TGTGCCAGCAGTGAAGGAGGGTTGGATCAGCCCCAGCATTTT.